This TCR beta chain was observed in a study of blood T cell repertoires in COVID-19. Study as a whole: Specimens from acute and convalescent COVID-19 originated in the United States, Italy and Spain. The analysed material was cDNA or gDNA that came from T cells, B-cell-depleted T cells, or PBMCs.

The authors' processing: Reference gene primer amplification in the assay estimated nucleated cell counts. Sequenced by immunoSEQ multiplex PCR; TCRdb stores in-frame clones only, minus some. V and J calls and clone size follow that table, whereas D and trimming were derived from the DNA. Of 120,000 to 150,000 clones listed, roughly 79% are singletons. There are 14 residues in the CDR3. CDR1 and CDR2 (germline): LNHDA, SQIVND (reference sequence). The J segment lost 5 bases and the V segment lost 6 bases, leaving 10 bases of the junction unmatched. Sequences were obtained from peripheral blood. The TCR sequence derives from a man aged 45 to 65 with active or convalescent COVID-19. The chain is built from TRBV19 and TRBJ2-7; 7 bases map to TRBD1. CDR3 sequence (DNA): TGTGCCAGTAGCACGGGACAGAGTCCCCACGAGCAGTACTTC. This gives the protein CASSTGQSPHEQYF.